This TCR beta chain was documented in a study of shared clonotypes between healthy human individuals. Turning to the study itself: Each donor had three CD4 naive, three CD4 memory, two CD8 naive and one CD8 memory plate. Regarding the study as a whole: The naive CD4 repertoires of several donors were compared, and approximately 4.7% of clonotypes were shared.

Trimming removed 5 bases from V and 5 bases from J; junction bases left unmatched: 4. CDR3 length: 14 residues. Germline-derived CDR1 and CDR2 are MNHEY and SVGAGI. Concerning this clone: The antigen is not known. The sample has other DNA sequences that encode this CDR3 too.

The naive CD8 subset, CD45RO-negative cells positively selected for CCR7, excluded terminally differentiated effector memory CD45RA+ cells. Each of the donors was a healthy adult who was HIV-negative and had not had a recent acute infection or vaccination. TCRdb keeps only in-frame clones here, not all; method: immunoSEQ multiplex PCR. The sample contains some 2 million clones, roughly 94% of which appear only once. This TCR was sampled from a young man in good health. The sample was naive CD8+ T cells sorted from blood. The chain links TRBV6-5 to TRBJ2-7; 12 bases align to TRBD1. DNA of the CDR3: TGTGCCAGCAGTCTGGGGACAGGGGGCAACGAGCAGTACTTC. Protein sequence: CASSLGTGGNEQYF.